This TCR beta chain stems from a study of T cell repertoires in cytomegalovirus infection. Across the study: Signatures in public TCR beta sequences pointed to both CMV infection and matching HLA type.

Concerning this clonotype itself: The antigen remains undetermined.

Trimming took 3 bases from V and 3 from J, leaving 9 bases between them. The CDR3 spans 13 residues. TCRdb reanalysed the reads using MiXCR and keeps one entry per CDR3 protein. The sample includes about 220,000 distinct CDR3 sequences, approximately 40% seen only once; the top ten take around 64%. The rearrangement joins TRBV12-3 or TRBV12-4 to TRBJ2-7; D unclear. This receptor was identified in a human donor in good health (CMV status not recorded). Some clones in this sample may be carry-over from other donors' samples. This specimen consisted of CD8+ T cells from cultured PBMCs, obtained from culture after CMV antigen stimulation. The CDR3 is CASSFDESYEQYF. In DNA form, the CDR3 reads TGTGCCAGCAGTTTTGATGAGAGCTACGAGCAGTACTTC.